This TCR beta chain was identified during a study of shared clonotypes between healthy human individuals. For the study at large: Three CD4 naive, three CD4 memory, two CD8 naive and one CD8 memory plate were used per donor.

Study-wide points: Generation probabilities of non-shared clonotypes were lower (relative to those shared by all four donors).

Within Nashville, Tennessee resided all donors, each a Caucasian adult. This CDR3 comprises 16 residues. The V gene's germline CDR1 is SQVTM and CDR2 ANQGSEA. V lost 2 bases to trimming and J lost 0 bases; unmatched junction nucleotides: 6. Concerning this clone: Its antigen is not identified.

Original handling: Junction-only sequences produced by ImmunoSEQ had no quality scores, so filtering differed. The assay was immunoSEQ multiplex PCR, and TCRdb's table has in-frame clones only and misses some. The V and J calls and clone size come from that table; D and trimming were worked out from the DNA. Counted here are hundreds of thousands of clones, around 70% occurring once; the ten biggest clones make up about 10%. The chain has TRBV29-1 and TRBJ1-5, with TRBD1 matching 8 bases. The sequencing sample was made of memory CD4+ T cells sorted from blood. Subset defined: CD45RA-negative fraction. This TCR came from a man aged 25 to 40 in good health. CDR3: CSVERGDRNSNQPQHF. The CDR3 nucleotides read TGCAGCGTTGAAAGAGGGGACAGGAATAGCAATCAGCCCCAGCATTTT.